This TCR beta chain was retrieved from a study of T cells in Graves' hyperthyroidism and ophthalmopathy. This CDR3 is 15 amino acids long. Germline CDR1 is SGHAT and CDR2 is FQNNGV. Trimming took off 0 bases at V and 1 base at J, with 8 bases between the two ends. Orbital computed tomography, thyroid ultrasound, serum thyroxine and TRAb, and clinical symptoms together informed the diagnoses. Regarding the study as a whole: Progression to ophthalmopathy was predicted a median of 6.5 months early.

RNA transcripts gave rise to amplified TCR beta CDR3 regions. The HTBI primer set drove a first-round RT-PCR of the TCR CDR3. TCRdb reanalysed the multiplex PCR reads using MiXCR and keeps one entry per CDR3 protein. The repertoire holds more than 650,000 distinct CDR3 sequences, with about 14% as singletons. As for this clonotype: Its cognate antigen is unknown.

What was sequenced was blood. This sequence was found in a young woman with Graves' hyperthyroidism. The chain couples TRBV11-2 to TRBJ2-3, with no clear D. Here the CDR3 reads CASSLDLSGTDTQYF. DNA of the CDR3: TGTGCCAGCAGCTTAGATCTGTCAGGCACAGATACGCAGTATTTT.